A selection of T cell receptor beta chains follows, all from one sample in a study of blood T cell repertoires in COVID-19. Here immunoSEQ multiplex PCR was the method, and the copy in TCRdb shows in-frame clones only, minus some. The data contain more than 200,000 clones, around nine tenths of them singletons. Sequencing was performed on PBMCs or T cells enriched from blood (not recorded which). The source is a woman aged 25 to 39 with acute COVID-19. Each CDR3 is given with its conserved first and last residue. A D gene is named only where the DNA matches it firmly. Clone size, where shown, is once, few, many, or a class for clones that have expanded.

size	V	J	D	DNA	CDR3
few	TRBV18	TRBJ1-5	NA	TGTGCCAGCTCACCGGACCACAGGTATAGCAATCAGCCCCAGCATTTT	CASSPDHRYSNQPQHF
once	TRBV6-4	TRBJ1-2	NA	TGTGCCAGCAGTGAGCAGGCGAAAAAAAACTATGGCTACACCTTC	CASSEQAKKNYGYTF
NA	TRBV6-5	TRBJ1-2	TRBD1	TGTGCCAGCAGCCCAACGGGGACAGGGGTCTATGGCTACACCTTC	CASSPTGTGVYGYTF
NA	TRBV19	TRBJ1-4	TRBD1	TGTGCCAGTAGTATACTACAGGGGGCTAATGAAAAACTGTTTTTT	CASSILQGANEKLFF
NA	TRBV29-1	TRBJ2-7	NA	TGCAGCGTTGAGTCGGGCTACGAGCAGTACTTC	CSVESGYEQYF
once	TRBV11-3	TRBJ2-1	TRBD2	TGTGCCAGCAGCCAGGCGGGGAAGCGGGGGGCAAACAATGAGCAGTTCTTC	CASSQAGKRGANNEQFF
NA	TRBV11-2	TRBJ2-6	NA	TGTGCCAGCAGCTTATCTCGAGTCTCTGGGGCCAACGTCCTGACTTTC	CASSLSRVSGANVLTF
NA	TRBV4-3	TRBJ2-3	TRBD2	TGCGCCAGCAGCCAGGGACTAGCGGACACAGATACGCAGTATTTT	CASSQGLADTDTQYF
once	TRBV19	TRBJ2-1	NA	TGTGCCAGTATTGTTCCAGGTCTCGGTGAGCAGTTCTTC	CASIVPGLGEQFF
NA	TRBV12-5	TRBJ1-5	NA	TGTGCTAGTGGGGAGGGGATAGAGCCGACATCAGAGCCCCAGCATTTT	CASGEGIEPTSEPQHF
NA	TRBV3-1/TRBV3-2	TRBJ2-2	TRBD2	TGTGCCAGCAGCCAGTTTAGCGGGGAGAACACCGGGGAGCTGTTTTTT	CASSQFSGENTGELFF
NA	TRBV9	TRBJ2-1	NA	TGTGCCAGCAACCTCCCGGGACTGCATGGAAATGAGCAGTTCTTC	CASNLPGLHGNEQFF
NA	TRBV11-3	TRBJ2-2	NA	TGTGCCAGCAGCAGCGACTGGGCCGGGGAGCTGTTTTTT	CASSSDWAGELFF
NA	TRBV5-8	TRBJ2-3	TRBD2	TGTGCCAGCAGCTTGGGACTAGCGGGGTTTAGCACAGATACGCAGTATTTT	CASSLGLAGFSTDTQYF
NA	TRBV10-3	TRBJ1-2	TRBD1	TGTGCCATCAGTGAGGGACAGGGCAGGAACTATGGCTACACCTTC	CAISEGQGRNYGYTF
NA	TRBV18	TRBJ2-2	TRBD2	TGTGCCAGCTCACCCTCATTAGCGGGGGCGAACACCGGGGAGCTGTTTTTT	CASSPSLAGANTGELFF
once	TRBV6-5	TRBJ2-7	TRBD2	TGTGCCAGCACTCCCCGGGGGGGCTCCTACGAGCAGTACTTC	CASTPRGGSYEQYF
NA	TRBV6-5	TRBJ1-2	NA	TGTGCCAGCAATCCCGGGGATGGCTATGGCTACACCTTC	CASNPGDGYGYTF
NA	TRBV28	TRBJ1-5	TRBD1	TGTGCCAGCAGTCTCCGACAGGGGGCAGGGCAGCCCCAGCATTTT	CASSLRQGAGQPQHF
NA	TRBV5-1	TRBJ2-3	TRBD1	TGCGCCAGCAGCTACGACACAGGGGGCACTTCCGATACGCAGTATTTT	CASSYDTGGTSDTQYF
NA	TRBV30	TRBJ1-2	NA	TGTGCCTGGAGAACCCCCGGGACACACGGCTACACCTTC	CAWRTPGTHGYTF
NA	TRBV19	TRBJ2-1	NA	TGTGCCAGTAGGGGTCGGCAGGTCTACAATGAGCAGTTCTTC	CASRGRQVYNEQFF
NA	TRBV5-1	TRBJ2-7	NA	TGCGCCAGCCGAGGGACACGAGTCTACGAGCAGTACTTC	CASRGTRVYEQYF